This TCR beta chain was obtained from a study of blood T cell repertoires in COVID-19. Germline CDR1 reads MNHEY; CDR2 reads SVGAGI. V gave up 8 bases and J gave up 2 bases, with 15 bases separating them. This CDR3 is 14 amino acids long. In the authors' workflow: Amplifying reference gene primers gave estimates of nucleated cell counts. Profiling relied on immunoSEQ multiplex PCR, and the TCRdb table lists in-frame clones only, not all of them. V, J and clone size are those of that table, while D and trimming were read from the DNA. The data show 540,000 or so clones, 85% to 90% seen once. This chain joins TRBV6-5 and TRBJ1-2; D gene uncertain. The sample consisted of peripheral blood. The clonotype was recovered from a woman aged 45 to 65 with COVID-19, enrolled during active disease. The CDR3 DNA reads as TGTGCCAGCCGGTTATTAATGTCGAACTATGGCTACACCTTC. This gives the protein CASRLLMSNYGYTF.